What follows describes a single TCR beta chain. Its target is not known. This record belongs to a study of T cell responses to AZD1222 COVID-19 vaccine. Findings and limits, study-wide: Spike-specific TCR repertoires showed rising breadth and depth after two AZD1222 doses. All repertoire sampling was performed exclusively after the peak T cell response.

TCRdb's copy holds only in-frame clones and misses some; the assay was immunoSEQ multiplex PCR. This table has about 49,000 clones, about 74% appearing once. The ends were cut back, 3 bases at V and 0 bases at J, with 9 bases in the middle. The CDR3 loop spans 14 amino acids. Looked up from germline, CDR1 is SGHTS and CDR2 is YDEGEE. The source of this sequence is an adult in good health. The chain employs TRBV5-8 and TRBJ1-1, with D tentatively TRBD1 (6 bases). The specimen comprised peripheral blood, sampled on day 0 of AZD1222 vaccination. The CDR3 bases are TGTGCCAGCAGCTGGGGGACAATGAACACTGAAGCTTTCTTT. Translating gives CASSWGTMNTEAFF.